This passage covers 4 T cell receptor beta chains from one sample sequenced in a study of naive and memory T cell subsets. Two oligonucleotides, mixed equimolar, formed the beta constant-region primer covering TRBC1 and TRBC2. The ligated cDNA underwent four PCR rounds using SP2 and nested alpha and beta constant-region primers. TCRdb re-called the UMI-ligation and nested PCR reads through MiXCR, storing one row per CDR3 protein. This repertoire shows tens of thousands of distinct CDR3 sequences, approximately 9.2% found once; its top ten account for 0.95% to 1.5%. The specimen sequenced was naive CD8+ T cells from blood. All receptors come from a human donor in good health.

The table lists this clonotype with many counts. The chain recombines TRBV10-3 with TRBJ1-2; D is unresolved. Trimming left V 6 bases short and J 4 bases short, with 6 bases between. CDR3 length equals 11 residues. Germline V lookup: CDR1 ENHRY, CDR2 SYGVKD. CDR3 bases: TGTGCCATCAGGGGCTTCTATGGCTACACCTTC. Translation gives CAIRGFYGYTF.

This clonotype was seen many times. The chain recombines TRBV20-1 with TRBJ2-7; perhaps TRBD2 as D (6 bases). The length of the CDR3 is 15 residues. The V end lost 4 bases, the J end lost 1 base, and 17 bases lay between the germline ends. Germline loops: CDR1 DFQATT, CDR2 SNEGSKA (reference sequence). CDR3 in amino acids: CSATRRGTGSYEQYF. CDR3 bases: TGCAGTGCTACCCGTCGCGGGACGGGGTCCTACGAGCAGTACTTC.

The chain carries TRBV7-8 and TRBJ1-1, with TRBD1 matching 10 bases. The V segment lost 7 bases and the J segment 7 bases; nucleotides outside the gene matches: 6. The length of the CDR3 is 13 residues. Germline-derived CDR1 and CDR2 are SGHVS and FQNEAQ. The CDR3 here is CASIPGQGFEAFF. The DNA of the CDR3 is TGTGCCAGCATACCGGGACAGGGGTTTGAAGCTTTCTTT.

In its sample, this clonotype was seen a few times. The chain joins TRBV10-1 to TRBJ2-1; the D is unclear. This CDR3 comprises 13 residues. The germline gives CDR1 WNHNN, CDR2 SYGVQD (reference sequence). V gave up 2 bases and J gave up 4 bases, with 6 bases separating them. CDR3 region: CASSEKYYNEQFF. The DNA of the CDR3 is TGCGCCAGCAGTGAGAAGTATTACAATGAGCAGTTCTTC.